The clone carrying this T cell receptor beta chain was seen a few times. Its antigen is undetermined. This specimen belongs to a study of T cell repertoires in cytomegalovirus infection. Study-level background: Matching HLA type, along with CMV infection, was indicated by public TCR beta signatures.

Regarding the study as a whole: HLA-C-restricted, CMV-specific TCR beta clonotypes were dominant ex vivo. Summed frequency of public TCR beta families distinguished CMV carriers with the relevant HLA.

From the reads, TCRdb called clonotypes with MiXCR, one entry per CDR3 protein. Seen here are hundreds of thousands of distinct CDR3 sequences, around 10% observed once, and the top ten hold roughly 10%. Germline-derived CDR1 and CDR2 are MDHEN and SYDVKM. This CDR3 region has 14 residues. J lost 6 bases, V lost 5 bases, and 9 bases had no gene match. The source is a human donor in good health (CMV status not recorded). Some clones in this sample may be carry-over from other donors' samples. Source material: PBMCs. This chain uses TRBV28 with TRBJ2-7; 8 nucleotides agree with TRBD2. The CDR3 DNA follows: TGTGCCAGCAGTGGGACCTACGGGAGGGTCGAGCAGTACTTC. Protein product: CASSGTYGRVEQYF.